A selection of T cell receptor beta chains follows, all from one sample in a study of blood T cell repertoires in COVID-19. Measured with immunoSEQ multiplex PCR; TCRdb has only the in-frame clones, and not every one. The table lists about 220,000 clones, 65% to 85% of them singletons, with roughly 2.4% in the top ten. The specimen sequenced was peripheral blood. These receptors were obtained from a woman aged 60 to 75 with acute or convalescent COVID-19. Each CDR3 is given with its conserved first and last residue. Each record gives: clone size, V gene, CDR3 protein. Clone size, where shown, is once, few, many, or a class for clones that have expanded.

clone size: -
V gene: TRBV5-5
CDR3 protein: CASSLGDRRVAFF

clone size: -
V gene: TRBV19
CDR3 protein: CASSTPGTGNYGYTF

clone size: -
V gene: TRBV4-2
CDR3 protein: CASSQDEAGPLHTF

clone size: -
V gene: TRBV19
CDR3 protein: CASSSVGGNYGYTF

clone size: -
V gene: TRBV2
CDR3 protein: CASRETRVKYF

clone size: -
V gene: TRBV19
CDR3 protein: CASSIDSANSPLHF

clone size: -
V gene: TRBV28
CDR3 protein: CASSQRQGYGYTF

clone size: -
V gene: TRBV5-5
CDR3 protein: CASSTLTGRNTEAFF

clone size: -
V gene: TRBV5-4
CDR3 protein: CASSADWSGGTQYF

clone size: once
V gene: TRBV5-4
CDR3 protein: CASSLWGQGPSNEKLFF

clone size: -
V gene: TRBV5-6
CDR3 protein: CASSLGQSSGNTIYF

clone size: -
V gene: TRBV30
CDR3 protein: CAWDPKSSNQPQHF

clone size: -
V gene: TRBV5-5
CDR3 protein: CASSLGEGWPQHF

clone size: few
V gene: TRBV30
CDR3 protein: CAWSDRAAGGNTIYF

clone size: -
V gene: TRBV12-3/TRBV12-4
CDR3 protein: CASSLGANTEAFF

clone size: -
V gene: TRBV28
CDR3 protein: CASSPPPGGRNEAFF

clone size: -
V gene: TRBV7-2
CDR3 protein: CASSLVPTGGEETQYF

clone size: few
V gene: TRBV3-1/TRBV3-2
CDR3 protein: CASSPRGGSYTF

clone size: -
V gene: TRBV6-6
CDR3 protein: CASSYPTGELFF

clone size: -
V gene: TRBV7-9
CDR3 protein: CASSSSEAASTDTQYF

clone size: few
V gene: TRBV4-1
CDR3 protein: CATKQGVLNTEAFF

clone size: once
V gene: TRBV12-3/TRBV12-4
CDR3 protein: CASIKTGGTEAFF

clone size: -
V gene: TRBV25-1
CDR3 protein: CASSERTGELFF

clone size: -
V gene: TRBV14
CDR3 protein: CASSQETRVAFF

clone size: -
V gene: TRBV6-1
CDR3 protein: CASSEGENREMDGYTF

clone size: -
V gene: TRBV5-3
CDR3 protein: CARSLGRSGELFF

clone size: -
V gene: TRBV12-5
CDR3 protein: CASARGSNQPQHF

clone size: -
V gene: TRBV4-3
CDR3 protein: CASSPSGANTGELFF

clone size: -
V gene: TRBV4-1
CDR3 protein: CASSQVRAGVGTEAFF

clone size: -
V gene: TRBV2
CDR3 protein: CASRDRDYGYTF

clone size: -
V gene: TRBV19
CDR3 protein: CASRRSGSSETQYF

clone size: once
V gene: TRBV18
CDR3 protein: CASSSQGFSYEQYF

clone size: -
V gene: TRBV18
CDR3 protein: CASSPLTLGDSGNTIYF

clone size: -
V gene: TRBV5-1
CDR3 protein: CASSPQGRETQYF

clone size: -
V gene: TRBV19
CDR3 protein: CASSMSRRETQYF

clone size: -
V gene: TRBV11-2
CDR3 protein: CASSLAQGNTEAFF

clone size: -
V gene: TRBV5-1
CDR3 protein: CASSLYPSETGGYGYTF

clone size: -
V gene: TRBV2
CDR3 protein: CASSDHGTTDTQYF

clone size: -
V gene: TRBV11-2
CDR3 protein: CASSLTGSGANVLTF

clone size: -
V gene: TRBV5-5
CDR3 protein: CASSYLGGIEGNEQFF

clone size: -
V gene: TRBV20-1
CDR3 protein: CSASEAGLDTEAFF